Following are 16 T cell receptor beta chains from one sample sequenced in a study of blood T cells in healthy people across ages. Next came a second PCR, run for about 7 to 12 cycles, which used a sample-barcoded 5' primer along with a J-beta primer mix. Each CDR3 protein gets one entry after TCRdb re-called the 5' RACE reads with MiXCR. The table includes about 800,000 distinct CDR3 sequences, over 45% detected once. Sequenced sample: blood. The source of these receptors is a man aged 25-40 years in good health.

The genes are TRBV7-2 and TRBJ2-7, with 7 positions matching TRBD1. The ends lost 5 bases at V and 2 bases at J; junction bases unmatched: 6. This CDR3 comprises 14 residues. CDR1 is SGHTA and CDR2 is FQGNSA in the germline V gene. CDR3 residues: CASSDGTATYEQYF. The CDR3 DNA is TGTGCCAGCAGCGACGGGACAGCCACCTACGAGCAGTACTTC. Full variable domain (remainder filled in from reference TRBV7-2 and TRBJ2-7): GAGVSQSPSNKVTEKGKDVELRCDPISGHTALYWYRQSLGQGLEFLIYFQGNSAPDKSGLPSDRFSAERTGGSVSTLTIQRTQQEDSAVYLCASSDGTATYEQYFGPGTRLTVT.

This clonotype has a handful of counts. The rearrangement uses TRBV12-3 or TRBV12-4 and TRBJ2-7; maybe TRBD2 (5 bases). Trimming removed 1 base at V and 3 bases at J, with 16 bases between. This CDR3 region has 16 residues. The CDR3 DNA sequence: TGTGCCAGCAGTTTAGGTCGACGGGGATTGGACTACGAGCAGTACTTC. Translating gives CASSLGRRGLDYEQYF.

This clonotype was counted a few times. This chain uses TRBV3-1 with TRBJ1-6; D gene ambiguous. The germline V and J ends were trimmed by 3 bases and 13 bases, with 7 bases remaining between them. The length of the CDR3 is 11 residues. Germline V gene data show CDR1 as LGHDT and CDR2 as YNNKEL (reference sequence). This chain's CDR3 is CASSQGGPLHF. Written as DNA, the CDR3 is TGTGCCAGCAGCCAGGGTGGGCCCCTCCACTTT.

This clonotype was counted a single time. This sequence joins TRBV3-1 and TRBJ2-4, with D unclear. The V and J ends lost 4 bases and 1 base respectively, with 11 bases between them. CDR3 length: 15 residues. Germline CDR1 is LGHDT and CDR2 is YNNKEL (reference sequence). This CDR3 is CASSPFSEAKNIQYF. In DNA form, the CDR3 reads TGTGCCAGCAGCCCTTTTTCGGAGGCCAAAAACATTCAGTACTTC. The full variable domain, completed using reference TRBV3-1 and TRBJ2-4, is DTAVSQTPKYLVTQMGNDKSIKCEQNLGHDTMYWYKQDSKKFLKIMFSYNNKELIINETVPNRFSPKSPDKAHLNLHINSLELGDSAVYFCASSPFSEAKNIQYFGAGTRLSVL.

The chain has TRBV6-1 and TRBJ1-2; D gene uncertain. From germline, CDR1 is MNHNS and CDR2 SASEGT. The V end lost 0 bases, the J end lost 8 bases, and 16 bases lay between the germline ends. The CDR3 runs 15 residues. The CDR3 here is CASSEATAVWEGYTF. The CDR3 DNA follows: TGTGCCAGCAGTGAAGCGACGGCGGTGTGGGAGGGCTACACCTTC.

V usage is TRBV5-1 and J usage is TRBJ2-3, with 15 positions matching TRBD2. The CDR3 extends over 18 amino acids. Germline V gene sequence: CDR1 SGHRS, CDR2 YFSETQ. Germline trimming cut 4 bases from V and 2 bases from J; bases unmatched to any gene: 8. CDR3 sequence (DNA): TGCGCCAGCAGCATCGGACTAGCGGGGGGGCCCTACACAGATACGCAGTATTTT. Protein: CASSIGLAGGPYTDTQYF. The full variable domain, rest sourced from reference TRBV5-1 and TRBJ2-3, is KAGVTQTPRYLIKTRGQQVTLSCSPISGHRSVSWYQQTPGQGLQFLFEYFSETQRNKGNFPGRFSGRQFSNSRSEMNVSTLELGDSALYLCASSIGLAGGPYTDTQYFGPGTRLTVL.

J is TRBJ1-5 and V is TRBV19; unclear D gene. V was cut by 5 bases and J by 3 bases, with 8 bases left in between. Germline CDR1 LNHDA, CDR2 SQIVND (reference sequence). CDR3 size: 13 residues. CDR3 loop: CASSPQANQPQHF. The DNA of the CDR3 is TGTGCCAGTAGTCCACAAGCCAATCAGCCCCAGCATTTT.

This clonotype was seen a few times. The chain couples TRBV20-1 to TRBJ2-5; TRBD2 aligns across 8 bases. Germline CDR1 DFQATT, CDR2 SNEGSKA (reference sequence). This CDR3 has 15 amino acids. V lost 2 bases, J lost 4 bases, and 9 bases stayed unmatched. The CDR3 bases are TGCAGTGCTAGACCATCCGTAACTAGCGGAGAGACCCAGTACTTC. This encodes CSARPSVTSGETQYF.

The chain combines TRBV25-1 with TRBJ1-2; 7 nucleotides align to TRBD1. The CDR3 covers 15 residues. Trimming at V came to 2 bases and at J to 4 bases, leaving 7 bases not matched to a gene. From germline, CDR1 is MGHDK and CDR2 SYGVNS. The CDR3 loop is CASSETGVGGYGYTF. DNA of the CDR3: TGTGCCAGCAGTGAAACAGGGGTAGGGGGCTATGGCTACACCTTC.

This clonotype was observed a handful of times. The V call is TRBV6-5, the J call TRBJ2-1, with TRBD2 matching over 7 bases. CDR1 and CDR2 from the germline V gene are MNHEY and SVGAGI. The CDR3 length is 13 residues. The trim removed 4 bases at V and 6 bases at J, leaving 3 bases unmatched. CDR3 residues: CASSSGTTNEQFF. For the CDR3, the DNA is TGTGCCAGCAGTTCCGGGACTACCAATGAGCAGTTCTTC.

V gene TRBV5-1 combines with J gene TRBJ2-5; TRBD2 aligns across 7 bases. With V trimmed by 2 bases and J by 5 bases, 9 bases remained unmatched. This CDR3 region has 15 residues. Per the germline V gene, CDR1 is SGHRS and CDR2 is YFSETQ. The CDR3 DNA is TGCGCCAGCAGCTTTATGGCTCTAGCGGAGGAGACCCAGTACTTC. Protein sequence: CASSFMALAEETQYF.

This clonotype has a count of ten or more. The DNA of the CDR3 is TGTGCCTGGACTGCCAGGGGGTTAGGCTCTGGGGCCAACGTCCTGACTTTC. This gives the protein CAWTARGLGSGANVLTF. The chain carries TRBV30 and TRBJ2-6; 7 bases map to TRBD1. Germline V CDR1 and CDR2: GTSNPN, SVGIG (reference sequence). This CDR3 contains 17 residues. Trimming took 4 bases from V and 0 from J; bases not matched to a gene: 9.

This sequence joins TRBV20-1 and TRBJ2-7; 11 positions match TRBD2. Per the germline V gene, CDR1 is DFQATT and CDR2 is SNEGSKA (reference sequence). Unmatched junction bases numbered 10, after V lost 4 bases and J lost 2 bases. The CDR3 loop spans 16 amino acids. In DNA, the CDR3 is TGCAGTGCTAAAAATAGCGGGAGGGCCTATACCTACGAGCAGTACTTC. It specifies CSAKNSGRAYTYEQYF.

The rearrangement links TRBV4-2 to TRBJ2-7, with TRBD2 matching over 9 bases. This CDR3 contains 16 residues. The germline V gene has CDR1 LGHNA and CDR2 YNFKEQ. Trimming at V came to 0 bases and at J to 0 bases, leaving 3 bases not matched to a gene. The CDR3, as DNA: TGTGCCAGCAGCCAAGAAGCGGGGGGTCTCTCCTACGAGCAGTACTTC. Amino acids: CASSQEAGGLSYEQYF.

This clonotype occurred once. Likely a read error: the CDR3 ends without its conserved phenylalanine or tryptophan. The J gene is TRBJ2-5, the V gene TRBV15; D uncertain. The DNA end favors TRBJ2-7, so the J call may be wrong. There are 15 residues in the CDR3. The germline CDR1 and CDR2 sequences are LNHNV and YYDKDF (reference sequence). The DNA for the CDR3 is TGTGCCACCAGCAGAGGTGCGGACCGCTACCACGAGCAGTACTTG. This encodes CATSRGADRYHEQYL.

This clonotype was detected a few times. The J gene is TRBJ2-7, the V gene TRBV11-2; D is perhaps TRBD1 (5 bases). The germline V gene encodes CDR1 SGHAT and CDR2 FQNNGV. The CDR3 is 14 residues long. The V and J ends lost 5 bases and 2 bases respectively, with 13 bases between them. The CDR3 region has the DNA TGTGCCAGCAGCCAGGGATATGGAACCTACGAGCAGTACTTC. Residues: CASSQGYGTYEQYF. Variable domain in full (rest from reference TRBV11-2 and TRBJ2-7): EAGVAQSPRYKIIEKRQSVAFWCNPISGHATLYWYQQILGQGPKLLIQFQNNGVVDDSQLPKDRFSAERLKGVDSTLKIQPAKLEDSAVYLCASSQGYGTYEQYFGPGTRLTVT.